What follows are 5 T cell receptor beta chains derived from one specimen sequenced in a study of blood T cell repertoires in COVID-19. Repertoires were generated with immunoSEQ multiplex PCR, while TCRdb's copy carries only in-frame clones and drops some. There are over 250,000 clones in the sample; roughly 88% occur only once, and approximately 10% lies in the top ten. The sample comprised peripheral blood. The source of these receptors is a woman in her sixties or seventies with acute or convalescent COVID-19.

This clone was picked up a small number of times. V usage is TRBV5-1 and J usage is TRBJ1-2, with TRBD1 matching 7 bases. CDR1 SGHRS and CDR2 YFSETQ come from the germline V gene. CDR3 length: 17 amino acids. J lost 8 bases, V lost 0 bases, and 16 bases had no gene match. The CDR3 coding sequence is TGCGCCAGCAGCTTGGCCGGGCCCAACAGGGGACGAGGCGGCTACACCTTC. This sequence encodes CASSLAGPNRGRGGYTF.

CDR3 DNA sequence: TGTGCCAGCAGCCCAGCGGGAGGGCCCGGTGGCTACACCTTC. The encoded protein is CASSPAGGPGGYTF. The chain recombines TRBV11-2 with TRBJ1-2; D is unclear. V was clipped by 5 bases and J by 7 bases, with 17 bases between them. The CDR3 covers 14 residues. Germline V gives CDR1 SGHAT, CDR2 FQNNGV.

The chain uses TRBV20-1 and TRBJ2-1; possible D gene TRBD2, 7 bases. V lost 3 bases and J 14 bases, leaving 23 bases between the germline ends. Per germline, CDR1 DFQATT and CDR2 SNEGSKA (reference sequence). The CDR3 is made up of 14 amino acids. DNA for the CDR3: TGCAGTGCTAGTAACAGGGTACTCCGGGGGGAGGAGTTCTTC. Amino acid sequence: CSASNRVLRGEEFF.

The chain recombines TRBV1 with TRBJ1-2. TRBV1 is a pseudogene segment. The CDR3 extends over 15 amino acids. CDR3: CTSTLGRPGNYGYTF. DNA of the CDR3: TGCACCAGCACCCTCGGCCGGCCGGGGAACTATGGCTACACCTTC.

The chain is built from TRBV20-1 and TRBJ2-5; 7 nucleotides match TRBD1. Germline trimming cut 3 bases from V and 1 base from J; bases unmatched to any gene: 5. CDR1 is DFQATT and CDR2 is SNEGSKA in the germline V gene (reference sequence). The CDR3 loop spans 14 amino acids. The CDR3 region is CSASEGAVQETQYF. The CDR3 DNA reads as TGCAGTGCTAGTGAGGGGGCGGTCCAAGAGACCCAGTACTTC.